This TCR beta chain came from a study of T cell responses to AZD1222 COVID-19 vaccine. The CDR3 runs 11 residues. Germline values: CDR1 MNHNY, CDR2 SVGAGI (reference sequence). V gave up 5 bases and J gave up 6 bases, with 5 bases separating them. Profiling relied on immunoSEQ multiplex PCR, and the TCRdb table lists in-frame clones only, not all of them. The repertoire includes about 99,000 clones, roughly 92% of them detected once, and around 8.3% sits in the top ten. This rearrangement joins TRBV6-6 to TRBJ2-1; D is uncertain. The sequenced sample was peripheral blood, obtained 28 days after the second AZD1222 dose. The receptor was isolated from an adult who received the AZD1222 COVID-19 vaccine. DNA of the CDR3: TGTGCCAGCAGTCCTGGCAATGAGCAGTTCTTC. It encodes CASSPGNEQFF.